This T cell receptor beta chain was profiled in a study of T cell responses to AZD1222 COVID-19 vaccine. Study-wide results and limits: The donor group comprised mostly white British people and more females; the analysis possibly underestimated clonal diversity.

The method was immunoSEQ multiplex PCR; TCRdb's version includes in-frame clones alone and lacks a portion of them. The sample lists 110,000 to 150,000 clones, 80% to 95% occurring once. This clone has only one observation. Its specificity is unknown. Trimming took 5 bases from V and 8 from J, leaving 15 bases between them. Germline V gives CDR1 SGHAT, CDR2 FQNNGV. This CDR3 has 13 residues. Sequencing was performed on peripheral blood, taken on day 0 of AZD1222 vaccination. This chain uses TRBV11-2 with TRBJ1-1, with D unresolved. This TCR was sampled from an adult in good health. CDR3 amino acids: CASSQMGGSEAFF. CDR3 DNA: TGTGCCAGCAGCCAGATGGGAGGATCCGAAGCTTTCTTT.